Below, 14 T cell receptor beta chains from the same sample are listed, as sequenced in a study of T cell responses to AZD1222 COVID-19 vaccine (dated by TCRdb to about 2021). To prepare the library, the immunoSEQ multiplex PCR assay was applied. TCRdb stores this immuneACCESS table with in-frame sequences only. Part of the clones is absent; in the studies checked, under half of the shortfall reflects unresolved V genes, and no reason is known for the rest. In all, the sample holds over 100,000 clones, and around nine tenths of those were seen once. The ten biggest clones cover 3% to 4% of the sample. Read against the paper, the sample's time point label means: baseline before first vaccination. The input for sequencing was peripheral blood, taken on day 0 of AZD1222 vaccination. The source is an adult in good health.

The chain couples TRBV6-5 to TRBJ2-1, with 8 bases matching TRBD2. Germline lookup yields CDR1 MNHEY and CDR2 SVGAGI. V was clipped by 6 bases and J by 6 bases; unmatched bases: 7. The CDR3 length is 14 residues. The CDR3 sequence: CASRPLAVPNEQFF. In DNA, the CDR3 is TGTGCCAGCAGGCCACTAGCGGTCCCCAATGAGCAGTTCTTC.

This chain uses TRBV27 with TRBJ1-2; 10 bases match TRBD1. The CDR3 spans 15 residues. Germline V lookup: CDR1 MNHEY, CDR2 SMNVEV (reference sequence). J gave up 5 bases and V 3 bases, and 6 bases lay outside the gene matches. CDR3 sequence reads: CASSFSTGGWYGYTF. The CDR3 coding sequence is TGTGCCAGCAGTTTTTCGACAGGGGGCTGGTATGGCTACACCTTC.

The chain links TRBV19 to TRBJ2-3; D assignment may be TRBD1 or TRBD2 (6 bases each). Trimming left V 4 bases short and J 0 bases short, with 14 bases between. This CDR3 is built from 16 residues. Germline-derived CDR1 and CDR2 are LNHDA and SQIVND (reference sequence). CDR3: CASSKWGATSTDTQYF. In nucleotides, the CDR3 is TGTGCCAGTAGTAAGTGGGGGGCCACTAGCACAGATACGCAGTATTTT.

The chain links TRBV7-2 to TRBJ2-5, with D unclear. The CDR3 totals 12 residues. With 1 base removed from V and 3 bases from J, the gap between germline ends came to 3 bases. Germline loops: CDR1 SGHTA, CDR2 FQGNSA. CDR3 bases: TGTGCCAGCAGCTTAGATGAAGAGACCCAGTACTTC. Its translation is CASSLDEETQYF.

This clone was detected once. The rearrangement links TRBV15 to TRBJ1-1, with D tentatively TRBD1 (5 bases). In germline, CDR1 is LNHNV, CDR2 YYDKDF (reference sequence). V lost 0 bases, J lost 6 bases, and 17 bases lay in between. The CDR3 extends over 16 amino acids. The CDR3 nucleotides read TGTGCCACCAGCAGAGAGGGATGGAGTTTGGGGGCTGAAGCTTTCTTT. Its protein product is CATSREGWSLGAEAFF.

The rearrangement uses TRBV3-1 (or the pseudogene TRBV3-2) and TRBJ1-5; D possibly corresponds to TRBD1 (5 bases). V lost 0 bases to trimming and J lost 9 bases, with 12 bases between them. Germline V gene sequence: CDR1 LGHDT, CDR2 YNNKEL (reference sequence). The CDR3 totals 14 residues. The CDR3 sequence is CASSQDHGGTPQHF. In DNA, the CDR3 is TGTGCCAGCAGCCAAGATCACGGGGGGACGCCCCAGCATTTT.

The V call is TRBV29-1, the J call TRBJ2-7; 14 nucleotides match TRBD2. The CDR3 sequence is 15 residues long. The V and J ends lost 6 bases and 0 bases, in that order; junction bases with no gene match: 4. Germline V lookup: CDR1 SQVTM, CDR2 ANQGSEA. The CDR3 DNA sequence: TGCAGCGTGGCCGGGACTAGCGGGGGCTCCTACGAGCAGTACTTC. Protein: CSVAGTSGGSYEQYF.

This sequence joins TRBV24-1 and TRBJ1-2; no definite D call. CDR3 length equals 14 residues. V lost 0 bases, J lost 2 bases, and 6 bases lay in between. The germline V gene encodes CDR1 KGHDR and CDR2 SFDVKD. CDR3 DNA sequence: TGTGCCACCAGTGATTTGTCCGCAAACTATGGCTACACCTTC. It encodes CATSDLSANYGYTF.

This chain connects TRBV7-3 to TRBJ1-2; 10 nucleotides match TRBD1. Germline loops: CDR1 SGHTA, CDR2 FQGTGA. CDR3 length: 15 amino acids. Germline trimming cut 2 bases from V and 10 bases from J; bases unmatched to any gene: 10. The CDR3 protein is CASSLDPQGTGVYTF. The CDR3 coding sequence is TGTGCCAGCAGCTTAGACCCCCAAGGGACAGGGGTCTACACCTTC.

The V call is TRBV19, the J call TRBJ2-7; 8 bases line up with TRBD1. V trimming: 6 bases; J trimming: 1 base; junction bases outside the gene matches: 5. Germline loops: CDR1 LNHDA, CDR2 SQIVND (reference sequence). The CDR3 contains 14 residues. DNA for the CDR3: TGTGCCAGTAGGGCGACAGGGGAATCCTACGAGCAGTACTTC. Translation gives CASRATGESYEQYF.

The gene calls are TRBV19 and TRBJ1-1, with TRBD1 as a possible D gene (5 bases). The germline gives CDR1 LNHDA, CDR2 SQIVND (reference sequence). Trimming removed 1 base from V and 3 bases from J, with 9 bases in between. The CDR3 extends over 14 amino acids. As DNA, the CDR3 is TGTGCCAGTAGTATAGGGGAGGGGTACACTGAAGCTTTCTTT. Its protein product is CASSIGEGYTEAFF.

This chain links TRBV5-1 with TRBJ2-2; perhaps TRBD1 as D (5 bases). The CDR3 loop spans 15 amino acids. V gave up 6 bases and J gave up 1 base, with 13 bases separating them. Germline-derived CDR1 and CDR2 are SGHRS and YFSETQ. The chain's CDR3 is CASMVRGMNTGELFF. The CDR3, as DNA: TGCGCCAGCATGGTTAGGGGAATGAACACCGGGGAGCTGTTTTTT.

The gene calls are TRBV2 and TRBJ1-2; D gene uncertain. CDR1 and CDR2 from the germline V gene are SNHLY and FYNNEI. There are 17 residues in the CDR3. Trimming took 5 bases from V and 0 from J, leaving 19 bases between them. Written as DNA, the CDR3 is TGTGCCAGCAGTCGTTCATGGAGTGCGTCTTCTAACTATGGCTACACCTTC. Translated: CASSRSWSASSNYGYTF. Variable domain in full (rest from reference TRBV2 and TRBJ1-2): EPEVTQTPSHQVTQMGQEVILRCVPISNHLYFYWYRQILGQKVEFLVSFYNNEISEKSEIFDDQFSVERPDGSNFTLKIRSTKLEDSAMYFCASSRSWSASSNYGYTFGSGTRLTVV.

CDR3 amino acids: CASSRGEGNQPQHF. The CDR3 coding sequence is TGTGCCAGCTCACGAGGGGAAGGCAATCAGCCCCAGCATTTT. The chain has TRBV18 and TRBJ1-5; perhaps TRBD1 as D (5 bases). Deletions cut 4 bases from V and 2 bases from J, with 9 bases between. This CDR3 spans 14 amino acids. The germline CDR1 and CDR2 sequences are KGHSH and LQKENI.